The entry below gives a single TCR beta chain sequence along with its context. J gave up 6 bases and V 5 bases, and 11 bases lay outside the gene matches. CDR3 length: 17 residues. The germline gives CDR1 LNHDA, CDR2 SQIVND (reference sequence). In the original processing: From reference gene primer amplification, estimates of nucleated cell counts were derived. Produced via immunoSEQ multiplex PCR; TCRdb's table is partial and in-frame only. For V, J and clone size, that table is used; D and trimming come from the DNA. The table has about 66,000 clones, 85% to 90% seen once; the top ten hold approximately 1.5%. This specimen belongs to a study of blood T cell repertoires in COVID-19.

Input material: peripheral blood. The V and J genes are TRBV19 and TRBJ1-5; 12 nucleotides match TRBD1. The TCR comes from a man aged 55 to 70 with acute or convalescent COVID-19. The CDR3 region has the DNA TGTGCCAGTAGTCGGGCCGGGACAGGGGGCTCAGGTCAGCCCCAGCATTTT. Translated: CASSRAGTGGSGQPQHF.